These 28 T cell receptor beta chains came from one sample sequenced in a study of cytomegalovirus exposure and HLA in healthy donors. PCR was performed using 60 Vbeta and 13 Jbeta primers. The assay was immunoSEQ multiplex PCR, and TCRdb's table has in-frame clones only and misses some. The sample records about 210,000 clones, nearly 80% being singletons. Sequenced sample: PBMCs. These receptors were taken from a male donor in good health and CMV-seronegative.

This clone was seen a few times. The sample has other DNA sequences that encode this CDR3 too. V gene TRBV5-1 combines with J gene TRBJ2-1; D is unresolved. With 2 bases removed from V and 2 bases from J, the gap between germline ends came to 8 bases. Germline CDR1 is SGHRS and CDR2 is YFSETQ. The CDR3 sequence is 14 residues long. CDR3 bases: TGCGCCAGCAGCTTAGGCGGAGCCTACAATGAGCAGTTCTTC. It is translated as CASSLGGAYNEQFF.

J is TRBJ2-7 and V is TRBV28; 12 positions agree with TRBD2. Germline V lookup: CDR1 MDHEN, CDR2 SYDVKM. This CDR3 spans 16 amino acids. Trimming at V came to 6 bases and at J to 2 bases, leaving 8 bases not matched to a gene. CDR3 sequence: CASSLRTSGAPYEQYF. The DNA for the CDR3 is TGTGCCAGCAGCCTCCGGACTAGCGGGGCTCCCTACGAGCAGTACTTC.

The chain uses TRBV27 and TRBJ2-1; D remains unclear. CDR1 is MNHEY and CDR2 is SMNVEV in the germline V gene (reference sequence). The CDR3 is made up of 14 amino acids. Deletions cut 2 bases from V and 6 bases from J, with 11 bases between. The CDR3 DNA reads as TGTGCCAGCAGTTTAAACGAGATACCCAATGAGCAGTTCTTC. As protein: CASSLNEIPNEQFF.

This sequence joins TRBV28 and TRBJ2-5; D perhaps matches TRBD1 (5 bases). The end of the DNA fits TRBJ2-7 better, so the J call may be wrong. The CDR3 sequence is 14 residues long. Germline CDR1 and CDR2: MDHEN and SYDVKM. CDR3 sequence: CASSLRTFSYEQYF. DNA of the CDR3: TGTGCCAGCAGTTTAAGGACATTCAGCTACGAGCAGTACTTC.

The V gene is TRBV7-8, the J gene TRBJ2-1; D is perhaps TRBD2 (6 bases). V shed 4 bases and J shed 5 bases, with 21 bases lying between them. CDR3 length equals 17 residues. Germline CDR1 reads SGHVS; CDR2 reads FQNEAQ. As DNA, the CDR3 is TGTGCCAGCAGCTCCCCCCTCGTGCGGGGTGGTCACAATGAGCAGTTCTTC. Translation gives CASSSPLVRGGHNEQFF.

The rearrangement uses TRBV9 and TRBJ2-1; D is unclear. CDR3 size: 15 residues. Trimming removed 0 bases from V and 0 bases from J, with 7 bases in between. The germline gives CDR1 SGDLS, CDR2 YYNGEE. The CDR3 bases are TGTGCCAGCAGCGTAGGCCCCAGCTCCTACAATGAGCAGTTCTTC. The encoded protein is CASSVGPSSYNEQFF.

The chain links TRBV9 to TRBJ2-7, with D possibly TRBD2 on 7 matching bases. Per the germline V gene, CDR1 is SGDLS and CDR2 is YYNGEE. V lost 0 bases and J lost 4, with 11 bases in between. The CDR3 is made up of 14 amino acids. Written as DNA, the CDR3 is TGTGCCAGCAGCGTAGGGGCGGGGGCGTACGAGCAGTACTTC. Translation: CASSVGAGAYEQYF.

Worth noting for this clone: Within the sample, other DNA sequences also encode this same CDR3. The rearrangement joins TRBV6-5 to TRBJ1-1; D may be TRBD1 (5 bases). The CDR3 sequence is 14 residues long. Trimming shortened V by 0 bases and J by 1 base, and 6 bases separated the two germline ends. Germline lookup yields CDR1 MNHEY and CDR2 SVGAGI. The CDR3 DNA reads as TGTGCCAGCAGTTACTCTAGGGGGAACACTGAAGCTTTCTTT. Its protein product is CASSYSRGNTEAFF.

This chain uses TRBV7-3 with TRBJ2-7, with 10 positions matching TRBD1. There are 14 residues in the CDR3. Germline-derived CDR1 and CDR2 are SGHTA and FQGTGA. J lost 3 bases, V lost 2 bases, and 1 base had no gene match. CDR3 bases: TGTGCCAGCAGCTTAGGGACAGGGGTCTACGAGCAGTACTTC. This encodes CASSLGTGVYEQYF.

This chain joins TRBV28 and TRBJ1-2; no reliable D call. CDR1 MDHEN and CDR2 SYDVKM come from the germline V gene. The V end was cut by 8 bases, the J end by 4 bases, with 17 bases between. This CDR3 has 14 residues. The CDR3 DNA follows: TGTGCCAGCGATCCAGGTGGGAGTTTCTATGGCTACACCTTC. Translation gives CASDPGGSFYGYTF.

This clone has a handful of counts. The chain couples TRBV7-3 to TRBJ1-4; 9 nucleotides match TRBD1. CDR1 is SGHTA, CDR2 FQGTGA, per germline. CDR3 length: 13 amino acids. V was clipped by 2 bases and J by 8 bases; unmatched bases: 0. In nucleotides, the CDR3 is TGTGCCAGCAGCTTAGGACAGGGGGAAAAACTGTTTTTT. Translated: CASSLGQGEKLFF.

The chain joins TRBV4-1 to TRBJ2-7, with 8 bases identical to TRBD2. Losses at the gene ends were 6 bases for V and 6 bases for J; bases not matched to a gene: 7. This CDR3 has 13 amino acids. The germline CDR1 and CDR2 sequences are MGHRA and YSYEKL. DNA for the CDR3: TGCGCCAGCAGTCGGGAGGGCCTGCGCGAGCAGTACTTC. It is translated as CASSREGLREQYF.

The J gene is TRBJ2-7, the V gene TRBV4-2, with 9 bases lining up with TRBD1. Germline CDR1 LGHNA, CDR2 YNFKEQ. Germline trimming cut 2 bases from V and 1 base from J; bases unmatched to any gene: 6. The CDR3 contains 16 residues. This chain's CDR3 is CASSQTGGQGSYEQYF. The CDR3 bases are TGTGCCAGCAGCCAAACGGGGGGACAGGGTTCCTACGAGCAGTACTTC.

This clone was seen a few times. The rearrangement joins TRBV6-5 to TRBJ2-1; TRBD2 agrees at 7 bases. The ends lost 2 bases at V and 6 bases at J; junction bases unmatched: 7. CDR1 is MNHEY, CDR2 SVGAGI, per germline. The CDR3 length is 15 residues. CDR3 bases: TGTGCCAGCAGTTACACGGGAGGATCAGGCAATGAGCAGTTCTTC. Protein sequence: CASSYTGGSGNEQFF.

This chain joins TRBV5-6 and TRBJ1-1; no clear D gene. Germline values: CDR1 SGHDT, CDR2 YYEEEE. The CDR3 covers 15 residues. The V gene lost 3 bases and the J gene lost 10 bases, with 22 bases spanning the gap. CDR3 sequence reads: CASSSIVRIRTPAFF. The CDR3 DNA reads TGTGCCAGCAGCTCTATAGTTAGAATCCGAACCCCAGCTTTCTTT.

CDR3 nucleotides: TGTGCCATCAGTGAGTCGAGCGGGGGGTTTTCGGAGACCCAGTACTTC. Protein sequence: CAISESSGGFSETQYF. V gene TRBV10-3 combines with J gene TRBJ2-5; the match to TRBD2 covers 9 bases. The germline gives CDR1 ENHRY, CDR2 SYGVKD. After removal of 0 bases from V and 5 bases from J, the junction contained 7 bases not matched to a gene. The CDR3 runs to 16 residues.

Comment on this clone: At the DNA level, this CDR3 is encoded by other sequences in the same sample as well. Here the CDR3 reads CASSQGQGAYEQYF. The CDR3 DNA sequence: TGCGCCAGCAGCCAAGGACAGGGGGCTTACGAGCAGTACTTC. The rearrangement links TRBV4-3 to TRBJ2-7; the match to TRBD1 covers 10 bases. There are 14 residues in the CDR3. Germline trimming cut 1 base from V and 4 bases from J; bases unmatched to any gene: 1. The germline CDR1 and CDR2 sequences are LGHNA and YSLEER.

The chain carries TRBV4-1 and TRBJ2-5, with 9 positions matching TRBD1. The DNA end is more similar to TRBJ2-7, so the J call may be wrong. Germline V gene data show CDR1 as MGHRA and CDR2 as YSYEKL. The CDR3 spans 15 residues. CDR3: CASSPIGTGYYEQYF. CDR3 in DNA: TGCGCCAGCAGCCCAATCGGGACAGGGTACTACGAGCAGTACTTC.

The chain recombines TRBV19 with TRBJ2-1; D is possibly TRBD2 (7 bases). Trimming cost V 1 base and J 5 bases, with 18 bases left between them. The germline V gene has CDR1 LNHDA and CDR2 SQIVND (reference sequence). This CDR3 is built from 17 residues. The CDR3 loop reads CASSIGVGGGLDNEQFF. The CDR3 DNA reads TGTGCCAGTAGTATAGGGGTGGGCGGGGGCTTGGACAATGAGCAGTTCTTC.

This clone was seen more than once but under ten times. The chain uses TRBV30 and TRBJ2-7; TRBD1 aligns across 7 bases. The CDR3 runs to 13 residues. With 3 bases clipped from V and 2 bases from J, the junction kept 4 bases outside the gene matches. Per the germline V gene, CDR1 is GTSNPN and CDR2 is SVGIG (reference sequence). For the CDR3, the DNA is TGTGCCTGGAGAAAACAGGGGACCTACGAGCAGTACTTC. Translating it yields CAWRKQGTYEQYF.

This clone was found once. The chain combines TRBV5-6 with TRBJ1-4, with 9 bases fitting TRBD1. CDR1 and CDR2 (germline): SGHDT, YYEEEE. V dropped 4 bases and J dropped 2; count of bases not matched to a gene: 15. The CDR3 runs to 19 residues. The CDR3 loop reads CASSAKFRDRVRTNEKLFF. The DNA of the CDR3 is TGTGCCAGCAGCGCAAAATTCCGGGACAGGGTGAGGACTAATGAAAAACTGTTTTTT.

In this sample, this clone turned up a few times. V gene TRBV5-1 combines with J gene TRBJ2-1, with 7 bases aligning to TRBD2. The V and J ends lost 4 bases and 4 bases, in that order; junction bases with no gene match: 14. Germline V CDR1 and CDR2: SGHRS, YFSETQ. The CDR3 contains 17 residues. The CDR3 bases are TGCGCCAGCAGCCGCGGGGGTCAGCTAAGCCTTTACAATGAGCAGTTCTTC. Translated: CASSRGGQLSLYNEQFF.

The V and J genes are TRBV7-6 and TRBJ2-1; a weak D match, TRBD2 (6 bases). V lost 4 bases and J 0 bases, leaving 13 bases between the germline ends. This CDR3 region has 16 residues. Germline CDR1 and CDR2: SGHVS and FNYEAQ. The CDR3 reads CASSWSGLSSYNEQFF. As DNA, the CDR3 is TGTGCCAGCAGCTGGAGCGGGCTAAGCTCCTACAATGAGCAGTTCTTC.

This chain uses TRBV5-1 with TRBJ2-3; D gene uncertain. CDR1 and CDR2 (germline): SGHRS, YFSETQ. The CDR3 consists of 15 residues. The V gene lost 4 bases and the J gene lost 2 bases, with 14 bases spanning the gap. The CDR3 coding sequence is TGCGCCAGCAGCATACCCAAAACAAACACAGATACGCAGTATTTT. Translating gives CASSIPKTNTDTQYF.

V usage is TRBV28 and J usage is TRBJ2-2; 7 bases are shared with TRBD2. Per germline, CDR1 MDHEN and CDR2 SYDVKM. J lost 1 base, V lost 9 bases, and 8 bases had no gene match. The CDR3 is 15 amino acids. The CDR3 region is CASVEAGENTGELFF. The CDR3 coding sequence is TGTGCCAGTGTGGAGGCGGGGGAGAACACCGGGGAGCTGTTTTTT.

J is TRBJ2-7 and V is TRBV5-1; TRBD1 aligns across 7 bases. This CDR3 is 14 amino acids long. With 3 bases clipped from V and 5 bases from J, the junction kept 8 bases outside the gene matches. CDR1 is SGHRS, CDR2 YFSETQ, per germline. CDR3 coding DNA: TGCGCCAGCAGCTCTCCGACAGGGTCTGACGAGCAGTACTTC. As protein: CASSSPTGSDEQYF.

The rearrangement uses TRBV19 and TRBJ1-5; possibly TRBD1 for D (5 bases). CDR3 length: 14 residues. Germline values: CDR1 LNHDA, CDR2 SQIVND (reference sequence). V gave up 6 bases and J gave up 2 bases, with 11 bases separating them. DNA for the CDR3: TGTGCCAGTAGGGGGGGAATTGGCAATCAGCCCCAGCATTTT. Translating it yields CASRGGIGNQPQHF.

The rearrangement uses TRBV29-1 and TRBJ2-7; D is perhaps TRBD2 (6 bases). V shed 5 bases and J shed 0 bases, with 11 bases lying between them. The CDR3 extends over 13 amino acids. Germline V gene data show CDR1 as SQVTM and CDR2 as ANQGSEA. CDR3 DNA sequence: TGCAGCGTTATCGACGGGAGCTCCTACGAGCAGTACTTC. Translation: CSVIDGSSYEQYF.